A selection of T cell receptor beta chains follows, all from one sample in a study of beta chain features in type 1 diabetes. The method was immunoSEQ multiplex PCR; TCRdb's version includes in-frame clones alone and lacks a portion of them. This sample has 400,000 to 550,000 clones, with over 10% found just once. The sample comprised naive CD4+ T cells from blood. These receptors came from a woman between 18 and 29 years old in good health. The CDR3 runs from the conserved cysteine through the conserved F or W. A D gene is named only where the DNA matches it firmly. A clone size is listed for some rows: how often the clone was seen (once, few, many), or a class if it is expanded.

abundance: NA; d_gene: TRBD2; len: 12; v_gene: TRBV19; j_gene: TRBJ2-1; CDR3nt: TGTGCCAGTACGACTAGCCGTGCGGAGCAGTTCTTC; CDR3aa: CASTTSRAEQFF
abundance: NA; d_gene: NA; len: 14; v_gene: TRBV5-6; j_gene: TRBJ2-7; CDR3nt: TGTGCCAGCAGCTTGGAGTTGAGGCAGGAAGAGCAGTACTTC; CDR3aa: CASSLELRQEEQYF
abundance: few; d_gene: NA; len: 14; v_gene: TRBV19; j_gene: TRBJ2-5; CDR3nt: TGTGCCAGTAGTACAGGATGGGTTCGAGAGACCCAGTACTTC; CDR3aa: CASSTGWVRETQYF
abundance: NA; d_gene: NA; len: 14; v_gene: TRBV5-4; j_gene: TRBJ1-4; CDR3nt: TGTGCCAGCAGCACGGGACACTATCCTGAAAAACTGTTTTTT; CDR3aa: CASSTGHYPEKLFF
abundance: NA; d_gene: TRBD2; len: 17; v_gene: TRBV7-2; j_gene: TRBJ2-7; CDR3nt: TGTGCCAGCAGCTTTAGACTAGCGGGAGGCGACTCCTACGAGCAGTACTTC; CDR3aa: CASSFRLAGGDSYEQYF
abundance: many; d_gene: TRBD2; len: 12; v_gene: TRBV29-1; j_gene: TRBJ2-5; CDR3nt: TGCAGCGTTGGGACTAGCGGGGAGACCCAGTACTTC; CDR3aa: CSVGTSGETQYF
abundance: NA; d_gene: NA; len: 13; v_gene: TRBV7-3; j_gene: TRBJ2-1; CDR3nt: TGTGCCAGCCGAGCGGTAGGAGACAATGAGCAGTTCTTC; CDR3aa: CASRAVGDNEQFF
abundance: NA; d_gene: TRBD2; len: 17; v_gene: TRBV27; j_gene: TRBJ2-6; CDR3nt: TGTGCCAGCAGTTCGGGACTAGGCAGCTCTGGGGCCAACGTCCTGACTTTC; CDR3aa: CASSSGLGSSGANVLTF
abundance: NA; d_gene: NA; len: 15; v_gene: TRBV25-1; j_gene: TRBJ2-7; CDR3nt: TGTGCCAGCAGTGAATATTCAGGGGTGGGCTACGAGCAGTACTTC; CDR3aa: CASSEYSGVGYEQYF
abundance: NA; d_gene: TRBD1; len: 15; v_gene: TRBV15; j_gene: TRBJ2-2; CDR3nt: TGTGCCACCAGCGGGGACAGGCGGTCGTCCGGGGAGCTGTTTTTT; CDR3aa: CATSGDRRSSGELFF
abundance: few; d_gene: NA; len: 13; v_gene: TRBV7-9; j_gene: TRBJ2-1; CDR3nt: TGTGCCAGCAGCTTACCACAGCACAATGAGCAGTTCTTC; CDR3aa: CASSLPQHNEQFF
abundance: NA; d_gene: NA; len: 14; v_gene: TRBV7-2; j_gene: TRBJ1-5; CDR3nt: TGTGCCAGCAGCTTAGGCCCCTTGGATCAGCCCCAGCATTTT; CDR3aa: CASSLGPLDQPQHF
abundance: few; d_gene: NA; len: 15; v_gene: TRBV5-1; j_gene: TRBJ2-7; CDR3nt: TGCGCCAGCAGCTTAAGCCCTGCGGGCCAGTACGAGCAGTACTTC; CDR3aa: CASSLSPAGQYEQYF
abundance: NA; d_gene: NA; len: 17; v_gene: TRBV5-1; j_gene: TRBJ2-5; CDR3nt: TGCGCCAGCAGCTTGACACAGCAGGATGGGGGTCAAGAGACCCAGTACTTC; CDR3aa: CASSLTQQDGGQETQYF
abundance: few; d_gene: NA; len: 14; v_gene: TRBV7-8; j_gene: TRBJ2-7; CDR3nt: TGTGCCAGCAGCTTACAACGGGCCTCCTACGAGCAGTACTTC; CDR3aa: CASSLQRASYEQYF
abundance: NA; d_gene: TRBD1; len: 14; v_gene: TRBV6-5; j_gene: TRBJ2-3; CDR3nt: TGTGCCAGCAGTGTGGGGACAGTAGCAGATACGCAGTATTTT; CDR3aa: CASSVGTVADTQYF
abundance: few; d_gene: NA; len: 14; v_gene: TRBV6-5; j_gene: TRBJ2-7; CDR3nt: TGTGCCAGCAGTTACTCCGACAGGACCTACGAGCAGTACTTC; CDR3aa: CASSYSDRTYEQYF
abundance: NA; d_gene: NA; len: 13; v_gene: TRBV18; j_gene: TRBJ1-1; CDR3nt: TGTGCCAGCTCACCAAGGGCGGACACTGAAGCTTTCTTT; CDR3aa: CASSPRADTEAFF
abundance: NA; d_gene: NA; len: 13; v_gene: TRBV29-1; j_gene: TRBJ1-2; CDR3nt: TGCAGCGTTGCCCTAAACAGGGACTATGGCTACACCTTC; CDR3aa: CSVALNRDYGYTF
abundance: NA; d_gene: TRBD1; len: 14; v_gene: TRBV2; j_gene: TRBJ2-5; CDR3nt: TGTGCCAGCAGTTACGACAGGGGGTCAGAGACCCAGTACTTC; CDR3aa: CASSYDRGSETQYF
abundance: NA; d_gene: NA; len: 14; v_gene: TRBV6-5; j_gene: TRBJ2-1; CDR3nt: TGTGCCAGCAGCCTTCGGGGATCCTACAATGAGCAGTTCTTC; CDR3aa: CASSLRGSYNEQFF
abundance: NA; d_gene: NA; len: 18; v_gene: TRBV7-9; j_gene: TRBJ2-7; CDR3nt: TGTGCCAGCAGCCAGGGTCCCATGAGGGGGAGGGCCAGCTACGAGCAGTACTTC; CDR3aa: CASSQGPMRGRASYEQYF
abundance: NA; d_gene: TRBD1; len: 16; v_gene: TRBV6-6; j_gene: TRBJ2-3; CDR3nt: TGTGCCAGCAGTCGGGGTGACAGGGACAGCACAGATACGCAGTATTTT; CDR3aa: CASSRGDRDSTDTQYF
abundance: NA; d_gene: NA; len: 13; v_gene: TRBV7-2; j_gene: TRBJ2-5; CDR3nt: TGTGCCAGCAGCTTAGAGATCAAGGCGGCCCAGTACTTC; CDR3aa: CASSLEIKAAQYF
abundance: NA; d_gene: NA; len: 17; v_gene: TRBV4-3; j_gene: TRBJ2-5; CDR3nt: TGCGCCAGCAGCCAAGTTGCTGGGGTTAAAGCGGGAGAGACCCAGTACTTC; CDR3aa: CASSQVAGVKAGETQYF
abundance: NA; d_gene: TRBD2; len: 16; v_gene: TRBV2; j_gene: TRBJ2-1; CDR3nt: TGTGCCAGCAGTGAAGCGGGAGCCGTCAGCGGGAGTGAGCAGTTCTTC; CDR3aa: CASSEAGAVSGSEQFF
abundance: NA; d_gene: NA; len: 13; v_gene: TRBV6-5; j_gene: TRBJ2-3; CDR3nt: TGTGCCACACTCCGGACTAACACAGATACGCAGTATTTT; CDR3aa: CATLRTNTDTQYF
abundance: few; d_gene: NA; len: 14; v_gene: TRBV4-3; j_gene: TRBJ2-1; CDR3nt: TGCGCCAGCAGCTACCGGACAGCCAAGGGTGAGCAGTTCTTC; CDR3aa: CASSYRTAKGEQFF
abundance: few; d_gene: NA; len: 10; v_gene: TRBV7-9; j_gene: TRBJ2-7; CDR3nt: TGTGCCAGCGGGTCCTACGAGCAGTACTTC; CDR3aa: CASGSYEQYF
abundance: few; d_gene: NA; len: 15; v_gene: TRBV7-3; j_gene: TRBJ1-2; CDR3nt: TGTGCCAGCAGCTTAGCGGTGGGGACTCCCCATGGCTACACCTTC; CDR3aa: CASSLAVGTPHGYTF
abundance: few; d_gene: NA; len: 14; v_gene: TRBV7-6; j_gene: TRBJ2-2; CDR3nt: TGTGCCAGCAGCTTATTCGGTAGTCCCGGGGAGCTGTTTTTT; CDR3aa: CASSLFGSPGELFF
abundance: few; d_gene: NA; len: 12; v_gene: TRBV7-9; j_gene: TRBJ2-7; CDR3nt: TGTGCCAGCAGCTTACAGAATTACGAGCAGTACTTC; CDR3aa: CASSLQNYEQYF
abundance: few; d_gene: NA; len: 12; v_gene: TRBV6-5; j_gene: TRBJ1-2; CDR3nt: TGTGCCAGCAGGACCTCCGGGGGCAGCTACACCTTC; CDR3aa: CASRTSGGSYTF
abundance: few; d_gene: NA; len: 14; v_gene: TRBV18; j_gene: TRBJ2-5; CDR3nt: TGTGCCAGCTCATGGGGGGCTGATCGGGAGACCCAGTACTTC; CDR3aa: CASSWGADRETQYF
abundance: few; d_gene: NA; len: 13; v_gene: TRBV5-1; j_gene: TRBJ2-7; CDR3nt: TGCGCCAGCACCCCTGGGACGGGCGACGAGCAGTACTTC; CDR3aa: CASTPGTGDEQYF
abundance: few; d_gene: NA; len: 14; v_gene: TRBV18; j_gene: TRBJ1-5; CDR3nt: TGTGCCAGCTCACCGGAACAGGGATATCAGCCCCAGCATTTT; CDR3aa: CASSPEQGYQPQHF
abundance: few; d_gene: TRBD2; len: 15; v_gene: TRBV7-3; j_gene: TRBJ2-1; CDR3nt: TGTGCCAGCAGCTTTTGGGCGGGAGGAGCCAATGAGCAGTTCTTC; CDR3aa: CASSFWAGGANEQFF
abundance: NA; d_gene: NA; len: 15; v_gene: TRBV7-3; j_gene: TRBJ2-2; CDR3nt: TGTGCCAGCAGCCCGACAGGAAGGGGCACCGGGGAGCTGTTTTTT; CDR3aa: CASSPTGRGTGELFF
abundance: few; d_gene: NA; len: 13; v_gene: TRBV7-2; j_gene: TRBJ2-5; CDR3nt: TGTGCCAGCAGCCCCAGGGGTGGGGAGACCCAGTACTTC; CDR3aa: CASSPRGGETQYF
abundance: few; d_gene: TRBD2; len: 15; v_gene: TRBV11-2; j_gene: TRBJ2-1; CDR3nt: TGTGCCAGCCGAAAACCCGGGACTAGCGGATATGAGCAGTTCTTC; CDR3aa: CASRKPGTSGYEQFF
abundance: few; d_gene: NA; len: 13; v_gene: TRBV15; j_gene: TRBJ2-1; CDR3nt: TGTGCCACCAGCAGAGATCTGGCTTATGAGCAGTTCTTC; CDR3aa: CATSRDLAYEQFF
abundance: few; d_gene: TRBD1; len: 16; v_gene: TRBV2; j_gene: TRBJ2-6; CDR3nt: TGTGCCAGCGCCTCGACAGGGGCAGCTGGGGCCAACGTCCTGACTTTC; CDR3aa: CASASTGAAGANVLTF
abundance: few; d_gene: NA; len: 13; v_gene: TRBV5-1; j_gene: TRBJ1-5; CDR3nt: TGCGCCAGCAGGCCAGACACACAACAGCCCCAGCATTTT; CDR3aa: CASRPDTQQPQHF
abundance: few; d_gene: TRBD1; len: 15; v_gene: TRBV7-8; j_gene: TRBJ1-1; CDR3nt: TGTGCCAGCAGCCTCCCCGGGACAGGCAACACTGAAGCTTTCTTT; CDR3aa: CASSLPGTGNTEAFF
abundance: few; d_gene: NA; len: 13; v_gene: TRBV27; j_gene: TRBJ1-1; CDR3nt: TGTGCCAGCAGTCTAAAAATGAACACTGAAGCTTTCTTT; CDR3aa: CASSLKMNTEAFF
abundance: few; d_gene: TRBD2; len: 14; v_gene: TRBV29-1; j_gene: TRBJ2-1; CDR3nt: TGCAGCGTTGAAGGGGGGGGATCCTACAATGAGCAGTTCTTC; CDR3aa: CSVEGGGSYNEQFF
abundance: few; d_gene: NA; len: 14; v_gene: TRBV30; j_gene: TRBJ2-7; CDR3nt: TGTGCCTGGAGTCTCCCTAGACTCTCCTACGAGCAGTACTTC; CDR3aa: CAWSLPRLSYEQYF
abundance: few; d_gene: TRBD2; len: 16; v_gene: TRBV4-2; j_gene: TRBJ2-1; CDR3nt: TGTGCCAGCAGCCCGTTAGCGGGAGATTCTTCCAATGAGCAGTTCTTC; CDR3aa: CASSPLAGDSSNEQFF
abundance: few; d_gene: NA; len: 13; v_gene: TRBV7-2; j_gene: TRBJ1-2; CDR3nt: TGTGCCAGCAGCATCGGGACTGTTTATGGCTACACCTTC; CDR3aa: CASSIGTVYGYTF
abundance: few; d_gene: TRBD2; len: 16; v_gene: TRBV5-1; j_gene: TRBJ2-1; CDR3nt: TGCGCCAGCAGCTTGTCGATCACTAGCGGTACAATGAGACAGTTCTTC; CDR3aa: CASSLSITSGTMRQFF
abundance: NA; d_gene: TRBD1; len: 16; v_gene: TRBV7-7; j_gene: TRBJ2-2; CDR3nt: TGTGCCAGCAGCCCCCGGACAGGGCGGAACACCGGGGAGCTGTTTTTT; CDR3aa: CASSPRTGRNTGELFF
abundance: few; d_gene: TRBD1; len: 15; v_gene: TRBV7-2; j_gene: TRBJ1-5; CDR3nt: TGTGCCAGCAGCCTCAGACAGGGAGGCAATCAGCCCCAGCATTTT; CDR3aa: CASSLRQGGNQPQHF
abundance: NA; d_gene: NA; len: 12; v_gene: TRBV29-1; j_gene: TRBJ1-2; CDR3nt: TGCAGCGTTGACCGGGGGGCCGCTGGCTACACCTTC; CDR3aa: CSVDRGAAGYTF
abundance: few; d_gene: TRBD1; len: 14; v_gene: TRBV9; j_gene: TRBJ2-7; CDR3nt: TGTGCCAGCAGCGCGGGACAGGGTAACTACGAGCAGTACTTC; CDR3aa: CASSAGQGNYEQYF
abundance: few; d_gene: TRBD2; len: 18; v_gene: TRBV4-2; j_gene: TRBJ2-5; CDR3nt: TGTGCCAGCAGCCAACGTGTGGGTAGCGGGGGGACACAAGAGACCCAGTACTTC; CDR3aa: CASSQRVGSGGTQETQYF